This record concerns one TCR beta chain sequence. Its cognate antigen has yet to be identified. No much larger clone exists at a distance of one base, and base qualities are not known. The listed sequencing device is Illumina NovaSeq 6000. Synthesis of TCR cDNA relied on 5'RACE template switching, a step that introduced a universal primer site along with unique molecular identifiers. Priming of cDNA synthesis was performed from both the TCR alpha and TCR beta constant segments. Library amplification used two PCR steps, and the second PCR step added sample barcodes and sequencing adapters. Sequencing of libraries was performed on Illumina HiSeq 2500 (2x100 bp) or NovaSeq (2x150 bp). The study's own analysis went as follows. MIGEC was used to demultiplex reads and collapse the reads into UMI consensus sequences, and MiXCR was used for V(D)J alignment. Vaccine-responding clonotypes were defined with edgeR using replicate PBMC samples, requiring FDR below 0.01 and a log2 fold change above 5 up to day 15. Each bulk clonotype was labeled CD4 or CD8 based on which sequenced repertoire, CD4 or CD8, contained the clonotype at higher abundance. TCRdb handled the public reads itself, with Q25 trimming in fastp and clone calling in MiXCR, and kept productive beta chains. Each CDR3 protein appears once, grouped with its most common genes and DNA. TCRdb's processing, not the authors', yielded these V and J calls. A total of hundreds of thousands of distinct CDR3 sequences appear in this sample, around 19% of them only once. 15% to 20% of the sample lies in the top ten.

The meaning of the sample's treatment or condition label: live attenuated yellow fever vaccine strain. At every blood-draw timepoint, two biological replicates of bulk PBMCs were collected. PBMCs were isolated from peripheral blood using a standard Ficoll-Paque protocol. TriZol was used to extract RNA from bulk PBMCs, CD4 and CD8 fractions, and dextramer-positive and dextramer-negative fractions. This record comes from a study of T cells after yellow fever vaccination (dated by TCRdb to between 2019 and 2020). About the study as a whole: The SMART-Seq v4 Ultra Low Input RNA kit was used to prepare libraries from fractions with low cell numbers. Bulk PBMC replicates and cell subsets were isolated from blood drawn at multiple timepoints before and after both primary and secondary immunization. To follow T-cell clones before and after both primary and booster YFV17D yellow fever vaccination, bulk TCR alpha and beta repertoires underwent longitudinal sequencing. The cohort comprised two healthy male donors, one aged 18 to 30 and one aged 30 to 40 years. The paper's findings and limits, for the study overall: A small fraction of clonotypes appeared in both the CD4 and CD8 compartments, likely as a result of convergent recombination. FACS-sorted repertoires could contain abundant contaminating clonotypes from the bulk population, so computational filtering was required. Most clones expanded after primary vaccination were re-detected after the booster (96% of CD4 and 88% of CD8), suggesting broad memory maintenance. The secondary T-cell response was found to be weaker but faster than the primary response, with a peak reached on day 5 rather than on day 15. Because the study included only two donors, the extent to which the findings can be generalized is limited.

The sequencing used PBMCs, collected before the yellow fever booster vaccination. This TCR was recovered from a man aged 18 to 30 who received the YFV17D yellow fever vaccine.

The CDR3 region has the sequence CSARAGQTKGEQFF. DNA sequence: TGCAGTGCTAGAGCGGGGCAAACTAAGGGTGAGCAGTTCTTC. This chain joins TRBV20-1 to TRBJ2-1, with the D call tentatively TRBD1 or TRBD2, each fitting 5 bases. V is shortened by 1 base, J by 9 bases, and the region joining them spans 16 bases. The CDR1 and CDR2 encoded by the germline V gene (reference sequence) are DFQATT and SNEGSKA. There are 14 amino acids in the CDR3, from cysteine to phenylalanine inclusive. Solely the CDR3 DNA is kept, with 42 bases framed from the first base.